Below are 17 T cell receptor beta chains sequenced from a single sample in a study of early stage breast cancer tumors. The protocol was immunoSEQ multiplex PCR, while the TCRdb copy is restricted to in-frame clones and leaves out a portion. The sample contains about 51,000 clones, more than 70% of which appear only once. Source material: blood. Every receptor here comes from a middle-aged person with breast cancer.

The genes are TRBV30 and TRBJ1-5; TRBD1 aligns across 8 bases. V trimming: 0 bases; J trimming: 6 bases; junction bases outside the gene matches: 4. This CDR3 is built from 14 residues. Germline loops: CDR1 GTSNPN, CDR2 SVGIG (reference sequence). CDR3 region: CAWSVQGGSQPQHF. The CDR3 nucleotides read TGTGCCTGGAGTGTACAGGGGGGTTCTCAGCCCCAGCATTTT.

The chain links TRBV18 to TRBJ1-2, with 11 bases lining up with TRBD1. With 4 bases clipped from V and 6 bases from J, the junction kept 10 bases outside the gene matches. The CDR3 extends over 16 amino acids. Germline lookup yields CDR1 KGHSH and CDR2 LQKENI. The CDR3 reads CASSRGVGTGGNGYTF. The CDR3 nucleotides are TGTGCCAGCTCACGCGGAGTCGGGACAGGGGGAAATGGCTACACCTTC.

This sequence joins TRBV7-9 and TRBJ2-3; no clear D gene. Germline V lookup: CDR1 SEHNR, CDR2 FQNEAQ (reference sequence). The CDR3 is 13 amino acids. The ends were cut back, 3 bases at V and 5 bases at J, with 9 bases in the middle. CDR3 coding DNA: TGTGCCAGCAGCTTGGCCCCCGTAGATACGCAGTATTTT. It yields the protein CASSLAPVDTQYF.

The rearrangement links TRBV5-4 to TRBJ1-1, with D hard to call. With 5 bases removed from V and 4 bases from J, the gap between germline ends came to 15 bases. The germline V gene has CDR1 SGHNT and CDR2 YYREEE (reference sequence). CDR3 size: 14 residues. CDR3 sequence reads: CASSFSGVLTEAFF. The CDR3 coding sequence is TGTGCCAGCAGTTTTTCTGGGGTACTCACTGAAGCTTTCTTT.

The chain joins TRBV30 to TRBJ2-3; 16 positions match TRBD2. Germline V gene lookup returns CDR1 GTSNPN and CDR2 SVGIG (reference sequence). The CDR3 extends over 15 amino acids. The V segment lost 0 bases and the J segment 6 bases; nucleotides outside the gene matches: 0. The CDR3 DNA reads TGTGCCTGGAGTGTGGGACTAGCGGGAGGGGATACGCAGTATTTT. Residues: CAWSVGLAGGDTQYF.

The genes are TRBV19 and TRBJ2-1, with TRBD2 identical over 10 bases. The CDR3 sequence is 16 residues long. V lost 5 bases and J lost 5; bases outside the gene matches: 9. Germline V gives CDR1 LNHDA, CDR2 SQIVND (reference sequence). The CDR3 loop reads CASSFRRLAGNNEQFF. CDR3 coding DNA: TGTGCCAGTAGTTTCCGCCGACTAGCGGGTAACAATGAGCAGTTCTTC.

The chain is built from TRBV15 and TRBJ2-3; maybe TRBD1 (6 bases). V was shortened by 3 bases and J by 4 bases, with 17 bases between the two germline ends. The germline gives CDR1 LNHNV, CDR2 YYDKDF (reference sequence). There are 16 residues in the CDR3. The CDR3 DNA is TGTGCCACCAGCAGCAGATTAACACAGGGCCCAGATACGCAGTATTTT. The encoded protein is CATSSRLTQGPDTQYF.

V and J are TRBV21-1 and TRBJ2-7; TRBD2 is the table's D call and was not checked against the DNA. TRBV21-1 counts as a pseudogene. This CDR3 comprises 18 residues. CDR3 nucleotides: TGTGCCAGCACCCTACTCTCGGTATGGACTGACGGCTCCTACGAGCAGTACTTC. This sequence encodes CASTLLSVWTDGSYEQYF.

This clone has a single count. J is TRBJ1-5 and V is TRBV7-8; D is unclear. The CDR3 sequence is 14 residues long. Trimming left V 3 bases short and J 3 bases short, with 9 bases between. The germline gives CDR1 SGHVS, CDR2 FQNEAQ. CDR3 in amino acids: CASSLGSDNQPQHF. The CDR3 DNA sequence: TGTGCCAGCAGCTTGGGCAGTGACAATCAGCCCCAGCATTTT.

This chain joins TRBV18 and TRBJ2-5; 9 bases line up with TRBD2. This CDR3 contains 14 residues. V dropped 2 bases and J dropped 4; count of bases not matched to a gene: 2. Germline-derived CDR1 and CDR2 are KGHSH and LQKENI. The CDR3 nucleotides are TGTGCCAGCTCACCAGGAGCGGGAGGAGAGACCCAGTACTTC. Translating gives CASSPGAGGETQYF.

Comment on this clone: Germline is not matched at one junction end, which may reflect a read error. The genes are TRBV28 and TRBJ2-7; either TRBD1 or TRBD2 may fit D (5 bases each). The CDR3 runs to 8 residues. Germline CDR1 MDHEN, CDR2 SYDVKM. The CDR3: CASGRGDF. CDR3 nucleotides: TGTGCCAGTGGCCGGGGCGACTTC.

V usage is TRBV6-1 and J usage is TRBJ1-2; D is ambiguous. Germline V gives CDR1 MNHNS, CDR2 SASEGT. The CDR3 is 12 amino acids. Trimming removed 1 base from V and 7 bases from J, with 7 bases in between. The CDR3 reads CASSEVTSGYTF. CDR3 nucleotides: TGTGCCAGCAGTGAAGTAACTTCTGGCTACACCTTC.

In this sample, this clone turned up a few times. The gene calls are TRBV30 and TRBJ1-4; D is perhaps TRBD1 (6 bases). Trimming took off 5 bases at V and 3 bases at J, with 19 bases between the two ends. There are 16 residues in the CDR3. Germline CDR1 reads GTSNPN; CDR2 reads SVGIG (reference sequence). The CDR3 region has the DNA TGTGCCTGGGACGGACAGATGGGAATCGCTAATGAAAAACTGTTTTTT. Amino acids: CAWDGQMGIANEKLFF.

The chain couples TRBV5-4 to TRBJ2-3; D may be TRBD1 or TRBD2 (5 bases each). V gave up 4 bases and J gave up 2 bases, with 14 bases separating them. The CDR3 spans 15 residues. Germline assignment: CDR1 SGHNT and CDR2 YYREEE (reference sequence). The CDR3 loop reads CASSRRADTTDTQYF. In nucleotides, the CDR3 is TGTGCCAGCAGCCGCCGAGCGGACACCACAGATACGCAGTATTTT.

The chain has TRBV6-5 and TRBJ2-1; 7 bases match TRBD1. The J segment lost 5 bases and the V segment lost 4 bases, leaving 8 bases of the junction unmatched. The CDR3 spans 15 residues. Per germline, CDR1 MNHEY and CDR2 SVGAGI. CDR3 in amino acids: CASSLDRVGHNEQFF. CDR3 bases: TGTGCCAGCAGTTTAGACAGGGTAGGGCACAATGAGCAGTTCTTC.

A few counts support this clone. The chain carries TRBV19 and TRBJ2-3; D is possibly TRBD2 (6 bases). Trimming cost V 9 bases and J 0 bases, with 13 bases left between them. The CDR3 has 14 amino acids. Germline loops: CDR1 LNHDA, CDR2 SQIVND (reference sequence). The CDR3 spells CASSEGGSTDTQYF. The CDR3, as DNA: TGTGCCAGCTCTGAGGGAGGTAGCACAGATACGCAGTATTTT.

V usage is TRBV5-4 and J usage is TRBJ2-7, with D tentatively TRBD2 (5 bases). Germline CDR1 SGHNT, CDR2 YYREEE (reference sequence). Trimming stripped 4 bases from V and 0 bases from J, with 14 bases between. The CDR3 runs to 15 residues. The CDR3: CASSPELGSSYEQYF. Here the CDR3 DNA reads TGTGCCAGCAGCCCCGAACTAGGGAGCTCCTACGAGCAGTACTTC.